A selection of T cell receptor beta chains follows, all from one sample in a study of CD8+CD57+ T cells in acquired aplastic anemia. In TCRdb, the reads were re-called with MiXCR into one record per CDR3 protein. The sample includes around 200,000 distinct CDR3 sequences, around three fifths seen only once; the top ten take roughly 62%. Sequenced sample: sorted CD4+, CD8+, or CD8+CD57+ T cells (not recorded which) from PBMCs. The receptor set was obtained from a human donor with aplastic anemia. Both conserved end residues are part of each CDR3. The D gene is left open where the match is weak. Part of the rows lack a size; the others show once, few, many or a class for expanded clones.

>TRBJ2-6|TRBD1|TRBV20-1|-
TGCAGTGCCCGGACAGGGGCAGGGGCCAACGTCCTGACTTTC
CSARTGAGANVLTF
>TRBJ1-5|-|TRBV7-9|-
TGTGCCAGCAGCTTAGCCCCTGGGTCTCAGCCCCAGCATTTT
CASSLAPGSQPQHF
>TRBJ2-1|TRBD2|TRBV2|-
TGTGCCAGCACTTCGCTAGCGGGGCCCTACAATGAGCAGTTCTTC
CASTSLAGPYNEQFF
>TRBJ2-1|-|TRBV6-5|-
TGTGCCAGCAGCCATGGGGGGGGGGCCAACAATGAGCAGTTCTTC
CASSHGGGANNEQFF
>TRBJ2-7|-|TRBV7-4|-
TGTGCCAGCAGCTTAGGAGGCAACTCCTACGAGCAGTACTTC
CASSLGGNSYEQYF
>TRBJ2-1|TRBD2|TRBV19|few
TGTGCCAGTACTGCAGGACTAGATTACAATGAGCAGTTCTTC
CASTAGLDYNEQFF
>TRBJ2-1|-|TRBV18|few
TGTGCCAGCTCACCACCTATCGGGATAAATGAGCAGTTCTTC
CASSPPIGINEQFF
>TRBJ1-3|TRBD1|TRBV5-1|medium-sized
TGCGCCAGCAGCTTGGGATCGGACAGGGCTGGAAACACCATATATTTT
CASSLGSDRAGNTIYF
>TRBJ2-1|-|TRBV12-3/TRBV12-4|-
TGTGCCAGCAGTCTAGTGGGAGAGCAGTTCTTC
CASSLVGEQFF
>TRBJ1-3|TRBD1|TRBV5-1|-
TGCGCCAGCAGCCCGGGACAGGGAGGGGGAAACACCATATATTTT
CASSPGQGGGNTIYF
>TRBJ2-7|TRBD2|TRBV15|-
TGTGCCACCAGCAGAGAGGGGGGAGGGCGCGAGCAGTACTTC
CATSREGGGREQYF
>TRBJ2-7|-|TRBV7-8|-
TGTGCCAGCAGCTTAGCGGAGAATTACGAGCAGTACTTC
CASSLAENYEQYF
>TRBJ1-1|-|TRBV7-6|-
TGTGCCAGCAGCTTACAGGACGGCACTGAAGCTTTCTTT
CASSLQDGTEAFF
>TRBJ2-1|-|TRBV2|-
TGTGCCAGCACCGACGACAATGAGCAGCTCTTC
CASTDDNEQLF
>TRBJ2-7|-|TRBV24-1|-
TGTGCCACCAGTGATACCGTCGGGACATCTACCTACGAGCAGTACTTC
CATSDTVGTSTYEQYF
>TRBJ2-7|TRBD2|TRBV12-3/TRBV12-4|-
TGTGCCAGCAGTTTAGTGGGACTAGCGGGGAGCTACGAGCAGTACTTC
CASSLVGLAGSYEQYF
>TRBJ2-3|TRBD2|TRBV7-2|-
TGTGCCAGCACCGCTAGCGGGGGGTGGGTCCCAGATACGCAGTATTTT
CASTASGGWVPDTQYF
>TRBJ1-2|-|TRBV2|-
TGTGCCAGTATAGGTAATAGCAAGGTTGGCTACACCTTC
CASIGNSKVGYTF
>TRBJ2-7|TRBD1|TRBV18|many
TGTGCCAGCTCCCCCGGGACAGGGCTCTCCTACGAGCAGTACTTC
CASSPGTGLSYEQYF
>TRBJ2-7|-|TRBV25-1|once
TGTGCCAGCAGTGAGGGCCCCCCTTTCTACTGGGATGTGCGGGTATTC
CASSEGPPFYWDVRVF
>TRBJ1-1|-|TRBV7-8|-
TGTGCCAGCAGCTTAACCAGGTCCGGAGTCACTGAAGCTTTCTTT
CASSLTRSGVTEAFF
>TRBJ1-2|TRBD1|TRBV7-4|-
TGTGCCAGCAGATTCCGGACAGGGGCTTATGGCTACACCTTC
CASRFRTGAYGYTF
>TRBJ2-3|TRBD2|TRBV7-9|once
TGTGCCAGCAGCTTAGGTGTAGCGGGGGGGCGTGGCCGCACAGATACGCAGTATTTT
CASSLGVAGGRGRTDTQYF
>TRBJ2-1|-|TRBV19|-
TGTGCCAGTAGTTCCTTAGGAAATATTGAGCAGTTCTTC
CASSSLGNIEQFF
>TRBJ1-4|-|TRBV24-1|-
TGTGCCACTCCCTCGTTGAGGCTGTTTTTT
CATPSLRLFF
>TRBJ2-7|-|TRBV30|many
TGTGCCTGGAGGGGAGGGGGTAGCCTCTCCTACGAGCAGTACTTC
CAWRGGGSLSYEQYF
>TRBJ1-5|-|TRBV6-5|once
TGTGCCAGCAGTTACGGGGGGGCAGGTCAGCCCCAGCATTTT
CASSYGGAGQPQHF
>TRBJ2-7|-|TRBV7-8|-
TGTGCCAGCAGCTTAACCGCGGACTGGTTCTCCTACGAGCAGTACTTC
CASSLTADWFSYEQYF
>TRBJ2-5|-|TRBV7-8|-
TGTGCCAGCAGTGAAGGGGCCAGGGGTAAAGAGACCCAGTACTTC
CASSEGARGKETQYF
>TRBJ2-5|-|TRBV7-2|-
TGTGCCAGTAGCCTACAGGGTGAGACCCAGTACTTC
CASSLQGETQYF
>TRBJ1-5|-|TRBV24-1|-
TGTGCCACCAGGGGCGCGAAGCAGTATAGCAATCAGCCCCAGCATTTT
CATRGAKQYSNQPQHF
>TRBJ1-5|-|TRBV29-1|-
TGCAGCGTTGTAGTCGGAGGGCTTGATCAGCCCCAGCATTTT
CSVVVGGLDQPQHF
>TRBJ1-6|TRBD1|TRBV2|-
TGTGCCAGCAGTCTTGACAGGGGAGTGGGGAATTCACCCCTCCACTTT
CASSLDRGVGNSPLHF
>TRBJ1-2|-|TRBV5-4|-
TGTGCCAGCAGCTTGGAGGCCCATGGCTACACCTTC
CASSLEAHGYTF
>TRBJ1-2|-|TRBV9|-
TGTGCCAGCAGCACCGTAGAGTGGGGTACGCTCCCTTCTAACTATGGCTACACCTTC
CASSTVEWGTLPSNYGYTF